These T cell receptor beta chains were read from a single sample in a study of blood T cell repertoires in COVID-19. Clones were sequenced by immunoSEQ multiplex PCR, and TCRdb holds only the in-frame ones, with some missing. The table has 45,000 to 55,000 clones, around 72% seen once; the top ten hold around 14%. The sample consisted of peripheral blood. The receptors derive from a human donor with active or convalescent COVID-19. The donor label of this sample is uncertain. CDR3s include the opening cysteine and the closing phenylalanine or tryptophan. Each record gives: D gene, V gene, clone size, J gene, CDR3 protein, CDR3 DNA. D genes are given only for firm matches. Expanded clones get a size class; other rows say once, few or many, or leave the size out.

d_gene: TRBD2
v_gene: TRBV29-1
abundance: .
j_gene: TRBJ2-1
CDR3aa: CSVDSGRGVNEQFF
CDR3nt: TGCAGCGTCGATAGCGGGAGGGGAGTCAATGAGCAGTTCTTC

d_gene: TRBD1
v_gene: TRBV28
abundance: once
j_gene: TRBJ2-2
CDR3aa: CASGPGQGSGELFF
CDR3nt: TGTGCCAGCGGCCCGGGACAGGGATCCGGGGAGCTGTTTTTT

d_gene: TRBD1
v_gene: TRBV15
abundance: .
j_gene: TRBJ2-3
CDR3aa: CATSRTTGQGTDTQYF
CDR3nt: TGTGCCACCAGCAGAACCACCGGACAGGGAACAGATACGCAGTATTTT

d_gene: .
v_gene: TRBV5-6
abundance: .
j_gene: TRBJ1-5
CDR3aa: CASSLRVSKDQPQHF
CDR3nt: TGTGCCAGCAGCTTACGGGTATCGAAGGATCAGCCCCAGCATTTT

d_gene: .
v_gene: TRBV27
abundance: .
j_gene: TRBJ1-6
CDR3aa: CASSRAPRGNSPLHF
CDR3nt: TGTGCCAGCAGCCGGGCCCCCAGGGGAAATTCACCCCTCCACTTT

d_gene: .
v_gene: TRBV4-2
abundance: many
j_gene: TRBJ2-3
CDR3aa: CASSPDRSTDTQYF
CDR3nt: TGTGCCAGCAGCCCGGACAGAAGCACAGATACGCAGTATTTT

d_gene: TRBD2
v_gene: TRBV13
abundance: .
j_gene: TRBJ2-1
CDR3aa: CASSPRLAAPEQFF
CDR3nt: TGTGCCAGCAGCCCGCGACTAGCGGCCCCTGAGCAGTTCTTC

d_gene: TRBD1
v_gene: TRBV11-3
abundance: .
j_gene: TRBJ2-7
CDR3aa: CASSPPRTGGREQYF
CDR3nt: TGTGCCAGCAGCCCCCCCCGGACAGGGGGTCGCGAGCAGTACTTC

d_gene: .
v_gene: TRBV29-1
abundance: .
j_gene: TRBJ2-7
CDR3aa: CSGGAGSYYYEQYF
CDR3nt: TGCAGCGGGGGGGCTGGCTCTTATTACTACGAGCAGTACTTC

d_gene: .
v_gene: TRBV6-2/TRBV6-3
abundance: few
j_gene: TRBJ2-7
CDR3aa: CASSYSVGVPTYEQYF
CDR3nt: TGTGCCAGCAGTTACTCGGTCGGGGTCCCCACCTACGAGCAGTACTTC

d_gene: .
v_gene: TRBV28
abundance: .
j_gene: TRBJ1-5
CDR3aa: CASSLPRGGQQPQHF
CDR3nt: TGTGCCAGCAGTCTCCCCCGGGGGGGACAACAGCCCCAGCATTTT

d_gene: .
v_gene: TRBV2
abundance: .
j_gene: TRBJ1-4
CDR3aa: CASSEAQGTRKLFF
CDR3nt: TGTGCCAGCAGTGAAGCACAGGGTACTAGGAAACTGTTTTTT

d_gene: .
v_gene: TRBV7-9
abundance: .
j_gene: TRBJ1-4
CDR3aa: CASRLSGRGEKLFF
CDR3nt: TGTGCCAGCAGGCTATCAGGCAGGGGAGAAAAACTGTTTTTT

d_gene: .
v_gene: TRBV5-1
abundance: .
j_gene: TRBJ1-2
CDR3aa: CASSRPGGTNYGYTF
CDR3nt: TGCGCCAGCAGCCGCCCGGGGGGGACGAACTATGGCTACACCTTC

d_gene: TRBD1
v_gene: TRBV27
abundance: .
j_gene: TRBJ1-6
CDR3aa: CASSLDRVWENSPLHF
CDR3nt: TGTGCCAGCAGTCTCGACAGGGTATGGGAGAATTCACCCCTCCACTTT

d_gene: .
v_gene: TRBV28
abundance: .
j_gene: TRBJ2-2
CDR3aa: CASRTEAYPGELFF
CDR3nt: TGTGCCAGCAGAACCGAGGCTTACCCCGGGGAGCTGTTTTTT

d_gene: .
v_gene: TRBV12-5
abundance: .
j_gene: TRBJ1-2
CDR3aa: CASGLGFGGARGYTF
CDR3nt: TGTGCTAGTGGTTTGGGTTTCGGGGGGGCTCGCGGCTACACCTTC

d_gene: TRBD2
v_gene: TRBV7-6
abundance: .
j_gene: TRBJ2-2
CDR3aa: CASSLLAGGSTGELFF
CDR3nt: TGTGCCAGCAGCTTACTAGCGGGAGGATCCACCGGGGAGCTGTTTTTT

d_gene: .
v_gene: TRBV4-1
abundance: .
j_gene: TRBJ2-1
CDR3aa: CASSQVGREQFF
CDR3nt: TGCGCCAGCAGCCAAGTGGGGAGGGAGCAGTTCTTC

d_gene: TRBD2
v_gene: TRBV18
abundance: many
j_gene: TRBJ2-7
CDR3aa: CASSLAGGSYEQYF
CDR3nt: TGTGCCAGCTCACTAGCGGGAGGGTCCTACGAGCAGTACTTC

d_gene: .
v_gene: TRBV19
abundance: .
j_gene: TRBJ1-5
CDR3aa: CASLSQTNSNQPQHF
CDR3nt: TGTGCCAGTTTGTCCCAGACAAATAGCAATCAGCCCCAGCATTTT

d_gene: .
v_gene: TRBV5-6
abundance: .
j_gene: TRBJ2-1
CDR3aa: CACQVAPQHEQFF
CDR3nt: TGTGCCTGTCAGGTGGCCCCACAGCATGAGCAGTTCTTC

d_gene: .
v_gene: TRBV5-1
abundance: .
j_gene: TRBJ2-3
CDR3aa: CASSFAGGRTDTQYF
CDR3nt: TGCGCCAGCAGCTTCGCCGGGGGTCGCACAGATACGCAGTATTTT

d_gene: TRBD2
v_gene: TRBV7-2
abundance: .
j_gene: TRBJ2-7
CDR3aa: CASSWDSSGVYEQYF
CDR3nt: TGTGCCAGCAGCTGGGATTCTAGCGGGGTATACGAGCAGTACTTC

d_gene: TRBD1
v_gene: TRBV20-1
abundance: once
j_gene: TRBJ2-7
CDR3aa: CSASMGDRAYEQYF
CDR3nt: TGCAGTGCTAGTATGGGGGACAGAGCCTACGAGCAGTACTTC

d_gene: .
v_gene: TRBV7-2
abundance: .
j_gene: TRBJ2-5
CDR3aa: CASTLTEETQYF
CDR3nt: TGTGCCAGCACCCTGACAGAAGAGACCCAGTACTTC

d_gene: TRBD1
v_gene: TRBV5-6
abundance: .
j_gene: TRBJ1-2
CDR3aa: CASSPGQLNGYTF
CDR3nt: TGTGCCAGCAGCCCGGGACAGCTCAATGGCTACACCTTC

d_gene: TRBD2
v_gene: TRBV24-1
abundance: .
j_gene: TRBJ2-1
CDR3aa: CATSVVAGVNYNEQFF
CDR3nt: TGTGCCACCAGTGTTGTAGCGGGAGTTAACTACAATGAGCAGTTCTTC

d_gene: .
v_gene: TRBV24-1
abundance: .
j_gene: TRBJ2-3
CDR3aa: CATSAGVSTDTQYF
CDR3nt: TGTGCCACCAGTGCGGGGGTTAGCACAGATACGCAGTATTTT

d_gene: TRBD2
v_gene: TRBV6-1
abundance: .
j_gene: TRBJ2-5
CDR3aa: CASTETSGRLGTQYF
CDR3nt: TGTGCCAGCACTGAAACTAGCGGGAGGTTGGGGACCCAGTACTTC

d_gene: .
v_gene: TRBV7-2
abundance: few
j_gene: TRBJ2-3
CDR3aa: CASSTVRTDTQYF
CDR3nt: TGTGCCAGCAGCACGGTACGAACAGATACGCAGTATTTT

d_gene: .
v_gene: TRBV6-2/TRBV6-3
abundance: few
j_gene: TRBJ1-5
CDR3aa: CASSHHQGKGGNQPQHF
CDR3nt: TGTGCCAGCAGTCACCATCAGGGAAAAGGAGGCAATCAGCCCCAGCATTTT

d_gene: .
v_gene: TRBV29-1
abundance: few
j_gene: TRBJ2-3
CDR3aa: CSVTGVSTDTQYF
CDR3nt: TGCAGCGTAACGGGGGTTAGCACAGATACGCAGTATTTT

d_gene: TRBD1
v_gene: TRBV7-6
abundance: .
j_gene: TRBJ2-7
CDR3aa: CASSSRTGVHTYEQYF
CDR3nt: TGTGCCAGCAGCTCCAGGACAGGGGTCCATACCTACGAGCAGTACTTC

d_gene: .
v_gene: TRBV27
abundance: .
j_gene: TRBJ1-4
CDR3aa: CASRRYTTNEKLFF
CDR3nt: TGTGCCAGCAGGCGGTACACAACTAATGAAAAACTGTTTTTT

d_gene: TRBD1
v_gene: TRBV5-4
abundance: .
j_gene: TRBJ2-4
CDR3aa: CASSRDRARRDIQYF
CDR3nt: TGTGCCAGCAGCCGGGACAGGGCAAGGAGGGACATTCAGTACTTC

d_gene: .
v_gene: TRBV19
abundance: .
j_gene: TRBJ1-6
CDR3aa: CASSIANRDNSPLHF
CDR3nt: TGTGCCAGTAGTATAGCTAACAGGGATAATTCACCCCTCCACTTT

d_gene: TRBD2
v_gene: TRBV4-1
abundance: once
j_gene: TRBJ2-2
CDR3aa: CASSQRSPGLAGNTGELFF
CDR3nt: TGCGCCAGCAGCCAGAGAAGTCCGGGACTAGCGGGCAACACCGGGGAGCTGTTTTTT

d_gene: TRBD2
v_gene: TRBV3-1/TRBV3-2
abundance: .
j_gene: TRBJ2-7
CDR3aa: CASSQGGRAHEQYF
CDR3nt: TGTGCCAGCAGCCAAGGGGGGAGGGCCCACGAGCAGTACTTC

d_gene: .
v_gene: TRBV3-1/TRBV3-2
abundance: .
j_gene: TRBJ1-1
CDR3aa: CASSPLSNTEAFF
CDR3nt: TGTGCCAGCAGCCCGTTGTCGAACACTGAAGCTTTCTTT